The 30 T cell receptor beta chains given below trace back to one sample, sequenced in a study of shared clonotypes between healthy human individuals (dated by TCRdb to the early 2020s). Library creation used the immunoSEQ multiplex PCR assay. TCRdb provides this immuneACCESS table in a form limited to in-frame rearrangements. Some clones are lacking; in checked studies, under half of them reflect an unresolved V gene, and why the rest are absent is not known. The sample data list under 2,500,000 clones, and almost 96% of these were observed just once. The ten largest clones take up 0.1% to 0.15% of the sample. The sample consisted of naive CD4+ T cells sorted from blood. The sample's cell subset or site label is to be understood as: CD45RA+ positively selected. All receptors come from a man between 18 and 35 years old in good health.

This chain uses TRBV6-6 with TRBJ1-1, with D uncertain. CDR1 and CDR2 (germline): MNHNY, SVGAGI (reference sequence). The germline V and J ends were trimmed by 5 bases and 4 bases, with 14 bases remaining between them. The CDR3 length is 14 residues. The CDR3 sequence is CASSPLSPSTEAFF. The DNA of the CDR3 is TGTGCCAGCAGTCCCCTTTCCCCGAGCACTGAAGCTTTCTTT.

The rearrangement links TRBV10-3 to TRBJ2-2, with D hard to call. Germline V CDR1 and CDR2: ENHRY, SYGVKD. The V and J ends lost 4 bases and 6 bases respectively, with 9 bases between them. This CDR3 has 13 residues. CDR3 region: CAISVAWPGELFF. CDR3 nucleotides: TGTGCCATCAGTGTGGCCTGGCCCGGGGAGCTGTTTTTT.

The chain employs TRBV7-9 and TRBJ2-7; no clear D. Germline V gene data show CDR1 as SEHNR and CDR2 as FQNEAQ (reference sequence). Trimming removed 0 bases from V and 3 bases from J, with 9 bases in between. This CDR3 contains 14 residues. The chain's CDR3 is CASSLARQVYEQYF. CDR3 nucleotide sequence: TGTGCCAGCAGCTTAGCGCGGCAGGTCTACGAGCAGTACTTC.

J is TRBJ2-1 and V is TRBV19; 8 bases fit TRBD2. Germline values: CDR1 LNHDA, CDR2 SQIVND (reference sequence). This CDR3 is built from 16 residues. V gave up 0 bases and J gave up 3 bases; unmatched junction bases: 4. CDR3 coding DNA: TGTGCCAGTAGTATAGATGAGCGGGAGAGCTACAATGAGCAGTTCTTC. Translating gives CASSIDERESYNEQFF. Variable domain in full (rest from reference TRBV19 and TRBJ2-1): DGGITQSPKYLFRKEGQNVTLSCEQNLNHDAMYWYRQDPGQGLRLIYYSQIVNDFQKGDIAEGYSVSREKKESFPLTVTSAQKNPTAFYLCASSIDERESYNEQFFGPGTRLTVL.

This chain uses TRBV6-1 with TRBJ1-4, with a weak D call TRBD1 (6 bases). V was pared by 4 bases and J by 13 bases, with 19 bases between. From germline, CDR1 is MNHNS and CDR2 SASEGT. This CDR3 has 14 residues. Written as DNA, the CDR3 is TGTGCCAGCAGTGCGCGGGACACCTCCCAAGGACTGTTTTTT. This sequence encodes CASSARDTSQGLFF.

The rearrangement links TRBV6-1 to TRBJ1-6; D remains ambiguous. In germline, CDR1 is MNHNS, CDR2 SASEGT. V was pared by 8 bases and J by 8 bases, with 16 bases between. There are 14 residues in the CDR3. The chain's CDR3 is CASSPSPLDSPLHF. The CDR3 region has the DNA TGTGCCAGCTCCCCGTCGCCTTTGGATTCACCCCTCCACTTT.

The chain joins TRBV15 to TRBJ1-5; D call uncertain. Germline CDR1 LNHNV, CDR2 YYDKDF (reference sequence). This CDR3 is built from 13 residues. V was shortened by 0 bases and J by 4 bases, with 4 bases between the two germline ends. The CDR3 reads CATSREVNQPQHF. The CDR3, as DNA: TGTGCCACCAGCAGAGAAGTTAATCAGCCCCAGCATTTT.

This sequence joins TRBV15 and TRBJ1-4; D unclear. The CDR3 spans 16 residues. Trimming cost V 0 bases and J 4 bases, with 12 bases left between them. CDR1 and CDR2 (germline): LNHNV, YYDKDF (reference sequence). The CDR3 sequence is CATSRDRSGSNEKLFF. In DNA, the CDR3 is TGTGCCACCAGCAGAGACAGGTCGGGGAGTAATGAAAAACTGTTTTTT.

This clone showed up just once. This sample also contains other DNA sequences that code for the same CDR3. This sequence joins TRBV5-4 and TRBJ2-7; D gene unclear. Germline-derived CDR1 and CDR2 are SGHNT and YYREEE (reference sequence). The CDR3 covers 13 residues. V was pared by 0 bases and J by 1 base, with 5 bases between. CDR3 in DNA: TGTGCCAGCAGCTTGGACCCGTCCTACGAGCAGTACTTC. Residues: CASSLDPSYEQYF.

The chain uses TRBV7-9 and TRBJ2-7; D possibly corresponds to TRBD1 (5 bases). V was cut by 5 bases and J by 2 bases, with 13 bases left in between. Germline assignment: CDR1 SEHNR and CDR2 FQNEAQ (reference sequence). The CDR3 spans 14 residues. In DNA form, the CDR3 reads TGTGCCAGCAGCATAAGACAGCGACCCTACGAGCAGTACTTC. The encoded protein is CASSIRQRPYEQYF.

The V and J genes are TRBV10-3 and TRBJ2-2; 7 nucleotides agree with TRBD1. Trimming cost V 5 bases and J 6 bases; bases outside gene matches: 9. CDR3 length equals 15 residues. CDR1 and CDR2 (germline): ENHRY, SYGVKD. CDR3 in amino acids: CAISRDRNLAGELFF. The DNA of the CDR3 is TGTGCCATCAGTCGGGACAGAAATTTGGCCGGGGAGCTGTTTTTT.

This clone was counted a single time. This sample also contains other DNA sequences that code for the same CDR3. The genes are TRBV14 and TRBJ1-2; 7 bases are a match to TRBD1. Per germline, CDR1 SGHDN and CDR2 FVKESK. The ends lost 6 bases at V and 4 bases at J; junction bases unmatched: 5. The CDR3 runs 13 residues. The CDR3 DNA follows: TGTGCCAGCAGTCCGGACAGGCTCTATGGCTACACCTTC. Translation: CASSPDRLYGYTF.

The chain combines TRBV5-4 with TRBJ1-2; TRBD1 might be the D (5 bases). The CDR3 length is 14 residues. V lost 1 base to trimming and J lost 4 bases, with 11 bases between them. CDR1 SGHNT and CDR2 YYREEE come from the germline V gene (reference sequence). DNA of the CDR3: TGTGCCAGCAGCTTGACGAGGGGAGTCTATGGCTACACCTTC. Translating gives CASSLTRGVYGYTF. Using reference TRBV5-4 and TRBJ1-2 for the parts outside the CDR3, the full variable domain is ETGVTQSPTHLIKTRGQQVTLRCSSQSGHNTVSWYQQALGQGPQFIFQYYREEENGRGNFPPRFSGLQFPNYSSELNVNALELDDSALYLCASSLTRGVYGYTFGSGTRLTVV.

The V and J genes are TRBV11-2 and TRBJ2-5; 16 bases map to TRBD2. V was pared by 5 bases and J by 5 bases, with 14 bases of the junction left unmatched. The CDR3 consists of 19 residues. The germline CDR1 and CDR2 sequences are SGHAT and FQNNGV. CDR3 nucleotide sequence: TGTGCCAGCAGCCAGACCGGGACTAGCGGGGGGGCGATAGGCGAGACCCAGTACTTC. This encodes CASSQTGTSGGAIGETQYF.

The rearrangement joins TRBV7-9 to TRBJ2-3; no clear D. Trimming pared 4 bases from V and 6 bases from J, leaving 17 bases between. The CDR3 spans 15 residues. From germline, CDR1 is SEHNR and CDR2 FQNEAQ (reference sequence). CDR3 bases: TGTGCCAGCAGCTCCCAAAGAGCCCTCGGGGATACGCAGTATTTT. Protein sequence: CASSSQRALGDTQYF.

The rearrangement links TRBV28 to TRBJ1-1; the D gene is possibly TRBD1 (5 bases). Germline values: CDR1 MDHEN, CDR2 SYDVKM. The CDR3 has 13 amino acids. Trimming cost V 5 bases and J 1 base, with 8 bases left between them. Written as DNA, the CDR3 is TGTGCCAGCAGTGGGACGGCGAACACTGAAGCTTTCTTT. Its protein product is CASSGTANTEAFF.

J is TRBJ2-7 and V is TRBV6-6; D remains unclear. This CDR3 is built from 13 residues. Deletions cut 2 bases from V and 6 bases from J, with 11 bases between. Germline lookup yields CDR1 MNHNY and CDR2 SVGAGI (reference sequence). CDR3 sequence reads: CASSYAPSSEQYF. CDR3 bases: TGTGCCAGCAGTTACGCCCCAAGTAGCGAGCAGTACTTC.

The J gene is TRBJ2-1, the V gene TRBV7-3; 7 bases fit TRBD2. From germline, CDR1 is SGHTA and CDR2 FQGTGA. The CDR3 is 16 residues long. V dropped 5 bases and J dropped 0; count of bases not matched to a gene: 7. This CDR3 reads CASSGAGTSSYNEQFF. The CDR3 region has the DNA TGTGCCAGCAGCGGAGCGGGGACGAGCTCCTACAATGAGCAGTTCTTC. Combining the CDR3 with reference TRBV7-3 and TRBJ2-1 gives the whole variable domain GAGVSQTPSNKVTEKGKYVELRCDPISGHTALYWYRQSLGQGPEFLIYFQGTGAADDSGLPNDRFFAVRPEGSVSTLKIQRTERGDSAVYLCASSGAGTSSYNEQFFGPGTRLTVL.

The chain uses TRBV6-1 and TRBJ2-7; D is possibly TRBD1 (6 bases). The CDR3 runs to 15 residues. Trimming left V 1 base short and J 3 bases short, with 13 bases between. CDR1 and CDR2 from the germline V gene are MNHNS and SASEGT. CDR3 region: CASSEGTVGSYEQYF. DNA for the CDR3: TGTGCCAGCAGTGAAGGGACAGTGGGGAGCTACGAGCAGTACTTC.

The chain has TRBV25-1 and TRBJ1-1; D call uncertain. Germline V gene lookup returns CDR1 MGHDK and CDR2 SYGVNS. V lost 4 bases and J lost 1, with 13 bases in between. The CDR3 length is 15 residues. The chain's CDR3 is CASSANWAGNTEAFF. The CDR3 DNA is TGTGCCAGCAGTGCTAATTGGGCGGGGAACACTGAAGCTTTCTTT.

This sequence joins TRBV5-4 and TRBJ1-1; TRBD1 aligns across 8 bases. V lost 4 bases, J lost 5 bases, and 7 bases stayed unmatched. The CDR3 is 14 amino acids. CDR1 and CDR2 from the germline V gene are SGHNT and YYREEE (reference sequence). The CDR3, as DNA: TGTGCCAGCAGCCATAGACAGGGGAGTACTGAAGCTTTCTTT. The encoded protein is CASSHRQGSTEAFF.

The chain employs TRBV11-3 and TRBJ1-1, with D perhaps matching TRBD1 (5 bases). The CDR3 is made up of 16 amino acids. V dropped 5 bases and J dropped 0 bases, with 16 bases sitting between them. Germline-derived CDR1 and CDR2 are SGHNT and YENEEA. Written as DNA, the CDR3 is TGTGCCAGCAGCGCGGGGGGAGGACATTTGAACACTGAAGCTTTCTTT. Its protein product is CASSAGGGHLNTEAFF.

The V gene is TRBV25-1, the J gene TRBJ1-2, with a possible D match to TRBD1 (5 bases). V gave up 1 base and J gave up 8 bases, with 14 bases separating them. Germline V gene data show CDR1 as MGHDK and CDR2 as SYGVNS. The CDR3 extends over 14 amino acids. CDR3 sequence: CASSEFTQGRGYTF. The CDR3 DNA reads TGTGCCAGCAGTGAATTTACCCAGGGTCGGGGCTACACCTTC.

The V call is TRBV7-9, the J call TRBJ2-7, with unresolved D. This CDR3 is 14 amino acids long. The germline gives CDR1 SEHNR, CDR2 FQNEAQ (reference sequence). V lost 1 base and J 6 bases, leaving 13 bases between the germline ends. The CDR3 nucleotides read TGTGCCAGCAGCTTAGTGTCCATCGGCGGCGAGCAGTACTTC. This translates into CASSLVSIGGEQYF.

The chain uses TRBV6-6 and TRBJ2-7, with 8 bases that match TRBD1. The V and J ends lost 4 bases and 5 bases, in that order; junction bases with no gene match: 4. The CDR3 loop spans 13 amino acids. CDR1 is MNHNY and CDR2 is SVGAGI in the germline V gene (reference sequence). Here the CDR3 reads CASSLYRGNEQYF. CDR3 nucleotide sequence: TGTGCCAGCAGTTTATACAGGGGGAACGAGCAGTACTTC.

CDR3: CASSLSGGTYNEQFF. The CDR3 bases are TGTGCCAGCAGCTTAAGCGGGGGAACCTACAATGAGCAGTTCTTC. The chain employs TRBV11-3 and TRBJ2-1, with 8 positions matching TRBD2. This CDR3 is 15 amino acids long. Germline V gives CDR1 SGHNT, CDR2 YENEEA. J gave up 2 bases and V 2 bases, and 2 bases lay outside the gene matches.

The V call is TRBV11-1, the J call TRBJ1-6, with TRBD1 matching over 9 bases. J was trimmed by 10 bases and V by 5 bases; bases with no gene match: 6. CDR3 length equals 14 residues. The V gene's germline CDR1 is SGHAT and CDR2 FQDESV (reference sequence). The CDR3 nucleotides are TGTGCCAGCAGCCCAGGACAGGGGTGGTCACCCCTCCACTTT. Translating it yields CASSPGQGWSPLHF.

The chain combines TRBV6-5 with TRBJ2-7; 7 bases match TRBD2. The CDR3 contains 14 residues. Per germline, CDR1 MNHEY and CDR2 SVGAGI. The junction had 8 bases not matched to a gene; V was cut back by 6 bases and J by 3 bases. This CDR3 reads CASRTPGTIYEQYF. The CDR3, as DNA: TGTGCCAGCAGGACACCCGGGACTATCTACGAGCAGTACTTC.

Comment on this clone: Germline is not matched at one junction end, which may reflect a read error. The chain links TRBV7-9 to TRBJ1-1, with a possible D match to TRBD1 (6 bases). The CDR3 totals 12 residues. Germline CDR1 SEHNR, CDR2 FQNEAQ (reference sequence). In DNA, the CDR3 is TGTGCCAGCAGCCGACAGGACGGCCGCAAGTCTTTT. It is translated as CASSRQDGRKSF. Looking up the rest from reference TRBV7-9 and TRBJ1-1 gives the full variable domain: DTGVSQNPRHKITKRGQNVTFRCDPISEHNRLYWYRQTLGQGPEFLTYFQNEAQLEKSRLLSDRFSAERPKGSFSTLEIQRTEQGDSAMYLCASSRQDGRKSFGQGTRLTVV.

The chain couples TRBV7-2 to TRBJ1-1, with no clear D. The CDR3 has 15 amino acids. Trimming took off 2 bases at V and 2 bases at J, with 12 bases between the two ends. Per the germline V gene, CDR1 is SGHTA and CDR2 is FQGNSA. CDR3 sequence: CASSLSGLVNTEAFF. Written as DNA, the CDR3 is TGTGCCAGCAGCTTAAGTGGGTTGGTCAACACTGAAGCTTTCTTT.